This T cell receptor beta chain was found in a study of PD-1 and CTLA-4 blockade in melanoma. The repertoire was sequenced with immunoSEQ multiplex PCR; TCRdb's copy has only in-frame clones and lacks some. The sample has 30,000 or so clones, 75% to 95% seen once. Source: CD8+ T cells from peripheral blood, taken from a patient given anti-PD-1 treatment. The receptor was derived from a human donor with melanoma.

CDR3 region: CASSPWGGGTEAFF. The CDR3 nucleotides read TGTGCCAGCAGCCCGTGGGGGGGAGGAACTGAAGCTTTCTTT. The V call is TRBV7-9, the J call TRBJ1-1; a weak D match, TRBD1 (5 bases). Germline values: CDR1 SEHNR, CDR2 FQNEAQ (reference sequence). With 5 bases removed from V and 5 bases from J, the gap between germline ends came to 15 bases. This CDR3 contains 14 residues.